The next 8 T cell receptor beta chains were all read from a single sample in a study of T cell changes during pregnancy in multiple sclerosis. Clones were read by immunoSEQ multiplex PCR, and TCRdb kept only the in-frame ones, dropping some. The sample includes 85,000 to 130,000 clones, about 94% seen only once; the top ten take about 0.9%. This sample comprised peripheral blood, obtained before pregnancy. The receptor set was obtained from a female donor with multiple sclerosis, enrolled in a pregnancy study.

The rearrangement links TRBV4-2 to TRBJ2-7; 8 positions agree with TRBD1. Germline CDR1 reads LGHNA; CDR2 reads YNFKEQ. Losses at the gene ends were 1 base for V and 2 bases for J; bases not matched to a gene: 7. This CDR3 comprises 16 residues. The CDR3 nucleotides are TGTGCCAGCAGCCAAGCTCTGGGGACAGGACCCTACGAGCAGTACTTC. It encodes CASSQALGTGPYEQYF.

This chain connects TRBV9 to TRBJ2-1; D unclear. The CDR3 runs 14 residues. With 0 bases removed from V and 2 bases from J, the gap between germline ends came to 6 bases. The V gene's germline CDR1 is SGDLS and CDR2 YYNGEE. In nucleotides, the CDR3 is TGTGCCAGCAGCGTAGAAGCTCCCTACAATGAGCAGTTCTTC. Amino acid sequence: CASSVEAPYNEQFF. Combining the CDR3 with reference TRBV9 and TRBJ2-1 gives the whole variable domain DSGVTQTPKHLITATGQRVTLRCSPRSGDLSVYWYQQSLDQGLQFLIQYYNGEERAKGNILERFSAQQFPDLHSELNLSSLELGDSALYFCASSVEAPYNEQFFGPGTRLTVL.

This rearrangement joins TRBV5-1 to TRBJ2-2; TRBD1 agrees at 9 bases. Germline V gene sequence: CDR1 SGHRS, CDR2 YFSETQ. The CDR3 contains 16 residues. Germline trimming cut 2 bases from V and 6 bases from J; bases unmatched to any gene: 8. In nucleotides, the CDR3 is TGCGCCAGCAGCTTAGTTGTACAGGGGGCCGCCGGGGAGCTGTTTTTT. It is translated as CASSLVVQGAAGELFF.

The chain combines TRBV5-4 with TRBJ2-3, with D perhaps TRBD2 (5 bases). CDR1 is SGHNT and CDR2 is YYREEE in the germline V gene (reference sequence). The length of the CDR3 is 13 residues. Trimming left V 4 bases short and J 4 bases short, with 10 bases between. The CDR3 bases are TGTGCCAGCAGCCGGGAATTAGCAGATACGCAGTATTTT. This encodes CASSRELADTQYF.

The chain is built from TRBV9 and TRBJ1-1, with TRBD1 identical over 8 bases. Germline V gives CDR1 SGDLS, CDR2 YYNGEE. Trimming at V came to 0 bases and at J to 1 base, leaving 5 bases not matched to a gene. The CDR3 sequence is 16 residues long. This chain's CDR3 is CASSVGHGTGNTEAFF. The CDR3 bases are TGTGCCAGCAGCGTAGGCCACGGGACAGGGAACACTGAAGCTTTCTTT. The full variable domain, with the rest looked up from reference TRBV9 and TRBJ1-1, is DSGVTQTPKHLITATGQRVTLRCSPRSGDLSVYWYQQSLDQGLQFLIQYYNGEERAKGNILERFSAQQFPDLHSELNLSSLELGDSALYFCASSVGHGTGNTEAFFGQGTRLTVV.

On this clone itself: The same CDR3 arises from other DNA sequences in this sample as well. The chain is built from TRBV30 and TRBJ1-1; D is uncertain. The CDR3 runs 11 residues. Germline V gives CDR1 GTSNPN, CDR2 SVGIG (reference sequence). Trimming left V 0 bases short and J 5 bases short, with 4 bases between. The CDR3 nucleotides read TGTGCCTGGAGTGTACTAACTGAAGCTTTCTTT. Amino acid sequence: CAWSVLTEAFF.

This rearrangement joins TRBV11-2 to TRBJ2-7; TRBD2 matches 10 bases. The CDR3 runs to 14 residues. CDR1 SGHAT and CDR2 FQNNGV come from the germline V gene. The ends lost 5 bases at V and 3 bases at J; junction bases unmatched: 4. CDR3 nucleotide sequence: TGTGCCAGCAGCGCGGGACTAGCGCGCTACGAGCAGTACTTC. Translation: CASSAGLARYEQYF.

This clone came up once. This chain connects TRBV6-5 to TRBJ1-1; 11 nucleotides align to TRBD1. Trimming took 4 bases from V and 7 from J; bases not matched to a gene: 11. CDR1 is MNHEY and CDR2 is SVGAGI in the germline V gene. The CDR3 consists of 16 residues. CDR3 DNA sequence: TGTGCCAGCAGTTCCAAATATCCCGGGACAGGGGGTGAAGCTTTCTTT. As protein: CASSSKYPGTGGEAFF.